The 24 T cell receptor beta chains reported below all come from one sample, sequenced in a study of CD8 T cells in ankylosing spondylitis. Using its own MiXCR run on the 5' RACE reads, TCRdb lists one record per CDR3 protein. The sample includes roughly 150,000 distinct CDR3 sequences, around a tenth of them seen just once. Sample: blood, either unsorted or a sorted T cell fraction (not recorded which). These receptors were collected from a female donor with ankylosing spondylitis or in good health (not recorded which).

This clonotype was detected many times. This rearrangement joins TRBV28 to TRBJ2-1; D unresolved. The germline V gene has CDR1 MDHEN and CDR2 SYDVKM. CDR3 length equals 10 residues. V lost 2 bases and J 10 bases, leaving 3 bases between the germline ends. For the CDR3, the DNA is TGTGCCAGCAGTTTAAAGGAGCAGTTCTTC. It encodes CASSLKEQFF.

The chain couples TRBV25-1 to TRBJ2-7; 8 bases align to TRBD2. The germline gives CDR1 MGHDK, CDR2 SYGVNS. Losses at the gene ends were 7 bases for V and 4 bases for J; bases not matched to a gene: 9. The CDR3 spans 14 residues. CDR3 amino acids: CASTATGTRYEQYF. For the CDR3, the DNA is TGTGCCAGCACCGCAACCGGGACTAGGTACGAGCAGTACTTC.

The rearrangement uses TRBV6-1 and TRBJ1-1; a weak D match, TRBD1 (5 bases). Germline-derived CDR1 and CDR2 are MNHNS and SASEGT. Trimming pared 7 bases from V and 5 bases from J, leaving 14 bases between. The CDR3 extends over 13 amino acids. In DNA form, the CDR3 reads TGTGCCAGCAAACTTATCGGGGGGACTGAAGCTTTCTTT. It yields the protein CASKLIGGTEAFF.

This clonotype was recorded many times. J is TRBJ1-2 and V is TRBV29-1, with D tentatively TRBD1 (5 bases). CDR3 length: 12 amino acids. CDR1 is SQVTM and CDR2 is ANQGSEA in the germline V gene. V was clipped by 6 bases and J by 8 bases, with 16 bases between them. Written as DNA, the CDR3 is TGCAGCGTGCAGGGCTCGAAGTGGGGCTACACCTTC. This encodes CSVQGSKWGYTF. Together with reference TRBV29-1 and TRBJ1-2, the CDR3 gives the full variable domain: SAVISQKPSRDICQRGTSLTIQCQVDSQVTMMFWYRQQPGQSLTLIATANQGSEATYESGFVIDKFPISRPNLTFSTLTVSNMSPEDSSIYLCSVQGSKWGYTFGSGTRLTVV.

This clonotype was observed a handful of times. V usage is TRBV11-2 and J usage is TRBJ2-1, with D possibly matching TRBD2 (6 bases). Trimming took off 5 bases at V and 5 bases at J, with 16 bases between the two ends. Germline CDR1 reads SGHAT; CDR2 reads FQNNGV. This CDR3 is 15 amino acids long. In DNA form, the CDR3 reads TGTGCCAGCAGCCTCGGGGCGGGGCATCACAATGAGCAGTTCTTC. Its protein is CASSLGAGHHNEQFF. Together with reference TRBV11-2 and TRBJ2-1, the CDR3 gives the full variable domain: EAGVAQSPRYKIIEKRQSVAFWCNPISGHATLYWYQQILGQGPKLLIQFQNNGVVDDSQLPKDRFSAERLKGVDSTLKIQPAKLEDSAVYLCASSLGAGHHNEQFFGPGTRLTVL.

This clonotype was recorded a few times. The V and J genes are TRBV3-1 and TRBJ1-2; D uncertain. Germline CDR1 LGHDT, CDR2 YNNKEL (reference sequence). The CDR3 is made up of 14 amino acids. V lost 5 bases and J 4 bases, leaving 14 bases between the germline ends. CDR3: CASSTWTDFYGYTF. The CDR3 DNA is TGTGCCAGCAGCACGTGGACCGACTTCTATGGCTACACCTTC.

The sample holds a few counts of this clonotype. The chain links TRBV7-9 to TRBJ1-5; TRBD1 is a possible D gene (6 bases). Germline CDR1 reads SEHNR; CDR2 reads FQNEAQ (reference sequence). The V end lost 2 bases, the J end lost 7 bases, and 12 bases lay between the germline ends. The length of the CDR3 is 14 residues. CDR3 bases: TGTGCCAGCAGCTTAAGTACAGGGAGGCAGCCCCAGCATTTT. It yields the protein CASSLSTGRQPQHF.

V usage is TRBV5-4 and J usage is TRBJ2-3; 10 bases map to TRBD2. This CDR3 contains 15 residues. Germline V gene sequence: CDR1 SGHNT, CDR2 YYREEE (reference sequence). V lost 4 bases and J lost 4; bases outside the gene matches: 6. The chain's CDR3 is CASSPGTSEADTQYF. The CDR3 nucleotides are TGTGCCAGCAGCCCCGGGACTAGCGAGGCAGATACGCAGTATTTT.

This clonotype came up many times. The chain has TRBV11-2 and TRBJ2-1; TRBD2 is a possible D gene (5 bases). In germline, CDR1 is SGHAT, CDR2 FQNNGV. Trimming pared 4 bases from V and 0 bases from J, leaving 19 bases between. There are 18 residues in the CDR3. CDR3 DNA: TGTGCCAGCAGCTGGGGTGTGGGAGTGTCCGTCTCCTACAATGAGCAGTTCTTC. Its protein is CASSWGVGVSVSYNEQFF.

This clonotype was seen a single time. The chain has TRBV30 and TRBJ2-5; 9 bases agree with TRBD2. Germline loops: CDR1 GTSNPN, CDR2 SVGIG (reference sequence). V was clipped by 1 base and J by 4 bases; unmatched bases: 4. The CDR3 consists of 14 residues. The CDR3 spells CAWSEAGGGETQYF. In DNA, the CDR3 is TGTGCCTGGAGTGAGGCGGGAGGGGGAGAGACCCAGTACTTC. Together with reference TRBV30 and TRBJ2-5, the CDR3 gives the full variable domain: SQTIHQWPATLVQPVGSPLSLECTVEGTSNPNLYWYRQAAGRGLQLLFYSVGIGQISSEVPQNLSASRPQDRQFILSSKKLLLSDSGFYLCAWSEAGGGETQYFGPGTRLLVL.

There are a few counts of this clonotype. J is TRBJ1-1 and V is TRBV4-3; D is ambiguous. CDR1 is LGHNA and CDR2 is YSLEER in the germline V gene. This CDR3 has 13 residues. Trimming removed 0 bases at V and 5 bases at J, with 7 bases between. The CDR3 region is CASSQEPVTEAFF. CDR3 bases: TGCGCCAGCAGCCAAGAGCCAGTGACTGAAGCTTTCTTT.

This clonotype showed up many times. This rearrangement joins TRBV6-2 or TRBV6-3 to TRBJ2-1; D may be TRBD1 or TRBD2 (5 bases each). CDR3 length equals 14 residues. V lost 9 bases, J lost 6 bases, and 18 bases lay in between. Germline CDR1 MNHEY, CDR2 SVGEGT. CDR3 sequence (DNA): TGTGCCAGTACCGGGACCAGGACAATCAATGAGCAGTTCTTC. As protein: CASTGTRTINEQFF.

In regard to this clonotype: The junction departs from germline at one end; a sequencing error may be responsible. The J gene is TRBJ2-5, the V gene TRBV4-3, with 10 positions matching TRBD2. CDR1 is LGHNA and CDR2 is YSLEER in the germline V gene. This CDR3 is 15 amino acids long. CDR3: CAGSLTRTSGETQYF. For the CDR3, the DNA is TGCGCCGGCAGCTTAACTCGGACTAGCGGAGAGACCCAGTACTTC.

This clonotype came up many times. This chain uses TRBV29-1 with TRBJ2-1; the match to TRBD2 covers 13 bases. The CDR3 has 15 residues. The V and J ends lost 7 bases and 5 bases, in that order; junction bases with no gene match: 8. The germline gives CDR1 SQVTM, CDR2 ANQGSEA. This CDR3 reads CSAYGLAGEHNEQFF. In nucleotides, the CDR3 is TGCAGCGCCTATGGACTAGCGGGAGAACACAATGAGCAGTTCTTC.

The chain links TRBV4-3 to TRBJ2-1; 7 positions agree with TRBD2. J was trimmed by 4 bases and V by 5 bases; bases with no gene match: 23. The CDR3 loop spans 20 amino acids. Germline V gene data show CDR1 as LGHNA and CDR2 as YSLEER. The CDR3: CASSVIAGLIPFSDYNEQFF. As DNA, the CDR3 is TGCGCCAGCAGCGTCATAGCGGGCCTAATTCCCTTTTCGGATTACAATGAGCAGTTCTTC.

The chain links TRBV10-2 to TRBJ2-1; the D gene is possibly TRBD2 (7 bases). Trimming cost V 11 bases and J 4 bases, with 18 bases left between them. The CDR3 consists of 14 residues. Per germline, CDR1 WSHSY and CDR2 SAAADI. CDR3 region: CAAGGGRSYNEQFF. Here the CDR3 DNA reads TGCGCCGCCGGGGGCGGGAGAAGTTACAATGAGCAGTTCTTC.

V and J are TRBV29-1 and TRBJ2-7; tentative D call: TRBD1 (5 bases). Per germline, CDR1 SQVTM and CDR2 ANQGSEA. This CDR3 comprises 12 residues. V gave up 4 bases and J gave up 3 bases, with 10 bases separating them. The CDR3 coding sequence is TGCAGCGTTGGTGACAGTAACTACGAGCAGTACTTC. As protein: CSVGDSNYEQYF.

This clonotype occurred many times. Here the CDR3 DNA reads TGCAGCGTAACTCACGAGGGGCTCTCCTACGAGCAGTACTTC. It specifies CSVTHEGLSYEQYF. The chain carries TRBV29-1 and TRBJ2-7; D is tentatively TRBD1 or TRBD2 (5 bases each). Trimming removed 6 bases from V and 0 bases from J, with 15 bases in between. CDR1 and CDR2 (germline): SQVTM, ANQGSEA. CDR3 size: 14 residues.

The chain has TRBV4-3 and TRBJ2-7, with D possibly being TRBD2 (7 bases). Deletions cut 3 bases from V and 4 bases from J, with 13 bases between. The CDR3 covers 14 residues. Germline V CDR1 and CDR2: LGHNA, YSLEER. This CDR3 is CASSHLRGGYEQYF. In DNA, the CDR3 is TGCGCCAGCAGCCACCTTAGGGGGGGTTACGAGCAGTACTTC.

The chain joins TRBV7-9 to TRBJ2-1; TRBD2 matches at 7 bases. The CDR3 covers 17 residues. The V segment lost 6 bases and the J segment 0 bases; nucleotides outside the gene matches: 11. Germline V lookup: CDR1 SEHNR, CDR2 FQNEAQ (reference sequence). CDR3 nucleotide sequence: TGTGCCAGCAGTTTCGCTAGCGGACCGAGCTCCTACAATGAGCAGTTCTTC. Protein sequence: CASSFASGPSSYNEQFF.

The DNA for the CDR3 is TGTGCCAGCAGCCCTGCCCCTCTTGGCTCCTACAATGAGCAGTTCTTC. Its translation is CASSPAPLGSYNEQFF. The chain couples TRBV11-2 to TRBJ2-1; D is uncertain. The germline V gene has CDR1 SGHAT and CDR2 FQNNGV. This CDR3 has 16 residues. Deletions cut 5 bases from V and 0 bases from J, with 14 bases between.

This clonotype came up many times. The chain recombines TRBV5-1 with TRBJ2-2, with a weak D call TRBD1 (6 bases). Germline values: CDR1 SGHRS, CDR2 YFSETQ. V gave up 2 bases and J gave up 4 bases, with 9 bases separating them. This CDR3 has 14 amino acids. CDR3 in amino acids: CASSLPGATGELFF. CDR3 nucleotide sequence: TGCGCCAGCAGCTTACCAGGGGCCACCGGGGAGCTGTTTTTT.

Only a few counts were recorded for this clonotype. This chain uses TRBV20-1 with TRBJ2-1; 9 bases fit TRBD2. Germline-derived CDR1 and CDR2 are DFQATT and SNEGSKA (reference sequence). V was pared by 4 bases and J by 0 bases, with 28 bases of the junction left unmatched. This CDR3 region has 23 residues. The CDR3 here is CSANIEEVSGRPTSLSSYNEQFF. CDR3 sequence (DNA): TGCAGTGCTAACATCGAGGAGGTGAGCGGGAGGCCGACTTCCCTTAGCTCCTACAATGAGCAGTTCTTC.

The J gene is TRBJ2-5, the V gene TRBV12-3 or TRBV12-4; a possible D gene is TRBD2 (5 bases). V dropped 4 bases and J dropped 5 bases, with 17 bases sitting between them. This CDR3 has 15 amino acids. CDR3 in amino acids: CASSSPGGSVETQYF. CDR3 coding DNA: TGTGCCAGCAGTTCTCCCGGTGGTAGCGTTGAGACCCAGTACTTC.